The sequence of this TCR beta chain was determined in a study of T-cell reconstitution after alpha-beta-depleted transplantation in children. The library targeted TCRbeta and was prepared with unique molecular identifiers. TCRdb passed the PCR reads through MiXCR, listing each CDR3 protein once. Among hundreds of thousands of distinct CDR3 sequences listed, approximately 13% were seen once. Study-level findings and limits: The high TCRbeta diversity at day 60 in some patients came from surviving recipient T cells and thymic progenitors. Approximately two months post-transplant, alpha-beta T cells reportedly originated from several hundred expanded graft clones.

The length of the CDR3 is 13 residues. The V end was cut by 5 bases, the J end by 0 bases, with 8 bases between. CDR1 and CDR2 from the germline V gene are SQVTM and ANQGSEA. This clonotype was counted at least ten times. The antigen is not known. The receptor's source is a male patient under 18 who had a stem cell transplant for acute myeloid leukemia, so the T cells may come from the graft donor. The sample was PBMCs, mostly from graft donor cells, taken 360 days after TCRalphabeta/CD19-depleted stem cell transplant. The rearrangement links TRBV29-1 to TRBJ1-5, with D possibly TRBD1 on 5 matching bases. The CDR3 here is CSVIDSSNQPQHF. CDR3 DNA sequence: TGCAGCGTTATAGACAGTAGCAATCAGCCCCAGCATTTT.